One sample yielded the 8 T cell receptor beta chains listed below, sequenced in a study of Graves' ophthalmopathy and Graves' hyperthyroidism. RNA transcripts yielded amplified TCR beta CDR3 regions. First-round RT-PCR with HTBI primers preceded a second-round multiplex PCR. TCRdb reprocessed the multiplex PCR reads via MiXCR and lists one record per CDR3 protein. The sample contains roughly 610,000 distinct CDR3 sequences, about 20% of which appear only once. The sequencing sample was made of peripheral blood. Receptors originate from a woman aged 18-29 years with stable Graves' hyperthyroidism. Some clones in this sample may be carry-over from other donors' samples.

This clonotype was picked up a small number of times. The chain is built from TRBV27 and TRBJ1-5; possible D gene TRBD1, 5 bases. Trimming pared 5 bases from V and 2 bases from J, leaving 13 bases between. Per germline, CDR1 MNHEY and CDR2 SMNVEV (reference sequence). This CDR3 is 15 amino acids long. This CDR3 is CASSPSVGGNQPQHF. CDR3 sequence (DNA): TGTGCCAGCAGTCCAAGTGTGGGGGGCAATCAGCCCCAGCATTTT.

This clonotype was counted a few times. The chain combines TRBV28 with TRBJ1-2; TRBD1 might be the D (5 bases). Trimming took 3 bases from V and 7 from J, leaving 15 bases between them. CDR1 is MDHEN and CDR2 is SYDVKM in the germline V gene. The CDR3 length is 14 residues. CDR3 nucleotide sequence: TGTGCCAGCAGTTTTCCAGGGAGGTCTTCTGGCTACACCTTC. Its translation: CASSFPGRSSGYTF.

This clonotype was seen many times. The rearrangement joins TRBV27 to TRBJ1-1; D is unclear. Germline assignment: CDR1 MNHEY and CDR2 SMNVEV (reference sequence). V was shortened by 1 base and J by 1 base, with 7 bases between the two germline ends. The CDR3 runs 14 residues. CDR3 sequence: CASSLFGENTEAFF. For the CDR3, the DNA is TGTGCCAGCAGTTTATTTGGGGAGAACACTGAAGCTTTCTTT.

This clonotype was seen ten or more times. The V call is TRBV7-2, the J call TRBJ2-5; D not resolved. Trimming shortened V by 2 bases and J by 4 bases, and 11 bases separated the two germline ends. The V gene's germline CDR1 is SGHTA and CDR2 FQGNSA. CDR3 length: 14 residues. The CDR3 spells CASSLRWMGETQYF. Written as DNA, the CDR3 is TGTGCCAGCAGCTTACGGTGGATGGGAGAGACCCAGTACTTC.

V usage is TRBV2 and J usage is TRBJ1-6; a weak D match, TRBD1 (6 bases). V was trimmed by 6 bases and J by 0 bases, leaving 12 bases between them. Germline values: CDR1 SNHLY, CDR2 FYNNEI. The CDR3 runs to 16 residues. CDR3 DNA sequence: TGTGCCAGCAGGGAGGACAGTAGCTCCTATAATTCACCCCTCCACTTT. It codes for CASREDSSSYNSPLHF.

V and J are TRBV7-9 and TRBJ2-7; D is possibly TRBD1 or TRBD2 (5 bases each). V lost 5 bases, J lost 1 base, and 15 bases lay in between. Germline V lookup: CDR1 SEHNR, CDR2 FQNEAQ (reference sequence). The CDR3 sequence is 15 residues long. CDR3 residues: CASSRGASGSYEQYF. For the CDR3, the DNA is TGTGCCAGCAGCCGAGGGGCCTCGGGGTCCTACGAGCAGTACTTC.

This clonotype showed up many times. The J gene is TRBJ2-7, the V gene TRBV7-8; D is unresolved. Germline V gene sequence: CDR1 SGHVS, CDR2 FQNEAQ. Trimming pared 8 bases from V and 0 bases from J, leaving 11 bases between. The CDR3 is 13 residues long. In DNA form, the CDR3 reads TGTGCCAGCGCACGGGCTAGCTCCTACGAGCAGTACTTC. Translating it yields CASARASSYEQYF.

The rearrangement joins TRBV30 to TRBJ2-7; unclear D gene. The germline V gene has CDR1 GTSNPN and CDR2 SVGIG (reference sequence). The length of the CDR3 is 13 residues. The ends were cut back, 3 bases at V and 2 bases at J, with 11 bases in the middle. CDR3 coding DNA: TGTGCCTGGAGCCCACGTCTTACCTACGAGCAGTACTTC. Protein: CAWSPRLTYEQYF. The full variable domain, its missing parts supplied by reference TRBV30 and TRBJ2-7, is SQTIHQWPATLVQPVGSPLSLECTVEGTSNPNLYWYRQAAGRGLQLLFYSVGIGQISSEVPQNLSASRPQDRQFILSSKKLLLSDSGFYLCAWSPRLTYEQYFGPGTRLTVT.